The rows below give T cell receptor beta chains drawn from one sample of a study of T cell changes during pregnancy in multiple sclerosis. Profiled with immunoSEQ multiplex PCR; TCRdb holds only in-frame clones, not every one. The repertoire has about 83,000 clones, approximately 90% of them found once; the top ten carry roughly 3.5%. The source material was PBMCs, sampled in the first trimester of pregnancy. These receptors all stem from a female donor in good health, serving as a control in a pregnancy study. Some clones in this sample may be carry-over from other donors' samples. The CDR3 runs from the conserved cysteine through the conserved F or W. The D gene is left open where the match is weak. Size is omitted from some rows. Given values are once, few, many or a class for expanded clones.

CDR3nt,CDR3aa,d_gene,abundance,v_gene,j_gene
TGTGCCAGCAGTTTATACGGAGGCACAGATACGCAGTATTTT,CASSLYGGTDTQYF,.,.,TRBV28,TRBJ2-3
TGTGCCACCAGCAGACCTGGGACAGAATTCACAGATACGCAGTATTTT,CATSRPGTEFTDTQYF,TRBD1,once,TRBV15,TRBJ2-3
TGTGCCAGCTTTTCCTTAGCAGGGTCAGATACGCAGTATTTT,CASFSLAGSDTQYF,.,.,TRBV6-5,TRBJ2-3
TGTGCCAGCGTGACAGGATCATCCCTGCCTGATGGCTACACCTTC,CASVTGSSLPDGYTF,.,.,TRBV28,TRBJ1-2
TGTGCCAGCAGCAAGCATGGGACAGGGGAAAACATTCAGTACTTC,CASSKHGTGENIQYF,TRBD1,.,TRBV6-6,TRBJ2-4
TGTGCCAGCAGCTTGGAACGAGATCCGGGAGCTGGCTACACCTTC,CASSLERDPGAGYTF,.,.,TRBV5-6,TRBJ1-2
TGTGCCAGCAGCTTAGAGAGTCTTACCTACAATGAGCAGTTCTTC,CASSLESLTYNEQFF,.,.,TRBV7-6,TRBJ2-1
TGCGCCAGCAGCTTGGCGGAGGGTGGTCGGCCAGATACGCAGTATTTT,CASSLAEGGRPDTQYF,.,.,TRBV5-1,TRBJ2-3
TGTGCCAGCAGCCTAAAGCGCTTAGCGGGAGCAGATACGCAGTATTTT,CASSLKRLAGADTQYF,TRBD2,.,TRBV14,TRBJ2-3
TGTGCCAGCCTCAAGCGGAGGCGGGGCCCGTTTCTATTCGGCACAGATACGCAGTATTTT,CASLKRRRGPFLFGTDTQYF,.,.,TRBV2,TRBJ2-3
TGCGCCAGCAGCCAAGATGCGGGCGGTTACGGCTACACCTTC,CASSQDAGGYGYTF,.,.,TRBV4-3,TRBJ1-2
TGTGCCAGCAGCTGGGGCACAGTAAATAATGAAAAACTGTTTTTT,CASSWGTVNNEKLFF,.,.,TRBV5-5,TRBJ1-4
TGTGCCAGCAGTTACTCGGCCCGGCGGAATTCACCCCTCCACTTT,CASSYSARRNSPLHF,.,.,TRBV6-5,TRBJ1-6
TGTGCCAGCAGCCCACAGGGGGCCTGGGAGACCCAGTACTTC,CASSPQGAWETQYF,TRBD1,.,TRBV14,TRBJ2-5
TGTGCCAGCAGCTTTACAGGCGAAAAACTGTTTTTT,CASSFTGEKLFF,.,.,TRBV7-9,TRBJ1-4
TGTGCCAGCTCACTAACCAGAAGACAGGCCACTAGCACAGATACGCAGTATTTT,CASSLTRRQATSTDTQYF,.,once,TRBV18,TRBJ2-3
TGTGCCACCCAACCGGGACTAGCCGTCGAGCAGTACTTC,CATQPGLAVEQYF,TRBD2,.,TRBV6-6,TRBJ2-7
TGCGCCAGCAGCCCTAAATCGGGACTAGCTGACTACGAGCAGTACTTC,CASSPKSGLADYEQYF,TRBD2,.,TRBV4-3,TRBJ2-7
TGTGCCAGCAGTTACTTGGGCCGGACCTACGAGCAGTACTTC,CASSYLGRTYEQYF,.,.,TRBV6-5,TRBJ2-7
TGTGCCAGCAGTTACCAGGGGCACTCCTATGGCTACACCTTC,CASSYQGHSYGYTF,.,.,TRBV6-6,TRBJ1-2
TGTGCCAGCTCACCGGTAGGACTAGCGGGAGACCGGGCCAAAAACATTCAGTACTTC,CASSPVGLAGDRAKNIQYF,TRBD2,.,TRBV18,TRBJ2-4
TGTGCCAGCAGCCCGGGGGGGACCTACGAGCAGTACTTC,CASSPGGTYEQYF,TRBD2,.,TRBV7-3,TRBJ2-7
TGTGCCAGCAGCCTCCGGACTTCCCGGAATGAGCAGTTCTTC,CASSLRTSRNEQFF,.,.,TRBV11-2,TRBJ2-1
TGTGCCAGCAGCTCTTACTACGAGCAGTACTTC,CASSSYYEQYF,.,.,TRBV5-6,TRBJ2-7
TGTGCCAGCAGTTTAGAGGGGACTAGCGGGTCGAATGAGCAGTTCTTC,CASSLEGTSGSNEQFF,TRBD2,.,TRBV6-5,TRBJ2-1
TGTGCCAGCAGCCATGGAGGGCTAGACTATGGCTACACCTTC,CASSHGGLDYGYTF,.,.,TRBV7-9,TRBJ1-2
TGTGCCACCAGCAGCGGGGGACTAGCCAAAAACATTCAGTACTTC,CATSSGGLAKNIQYF,.,.,TRBV15,TRBJ2-4
TGTGCCAGTAGTATTTGGTTTAGTGACCAGGGAAGCGACTATGGCTACACCTTC,CASSIWFSDQGSDYGYTF,.,.,TRBV19,TRBJ1-2
TGTGCCAGCAGCTCACAGGGAACCTACGAGCAGTACTTC,CASSSQGTYEQYF,.,.,TRBV7-6,TRBJ2-7
TGTGCCAGCAGCTTTAGCGGGAGGGCCGGAGATACGCAGTATTTT,CASSFSGRAGDTQYF,TRBD2,.,TRBV7-2,TRBJ2-3
TGTGCCAGCAGCGTAGCGGGAGGAGGGTTTATCTCCTACAATGAGCAGTTCTTC,CASSVAGGGFISYNEQFF,TRBD2,.,TRBV9,TRBJ2-1
TGTGCCAGCTCGAGGGGGCCCCAGGATACGCAGTATTTT,CASSRGPQDTQYF,TRBD1,.,TRBV18,TRBJ2-3
TGTGCCAGCTCACCAGTCGGCGGGGGGCTGAGCTATGGCTACACCTTC,CASSPVGGGLSYGYTF,.,.,TRBV18,TRBJ1-2
TGTGCCAGCATGGAGGGTTGGACTGAAGCTTTCTTT,CASMEGWTEAFF,.,.,TRBV6-1,TRBJ1-1
TGTGCCAGCAGTGAATCAGGGTCTGGGGCCAACGTCCTGACTTTC,CASSESGSGANVLTF,.,.,TRBV6-1,TRBJ2-6
TGTGCCAGCAGCGCGGGGACTAGCGGGGGGTACGAGCAGTACTTC,CASSAGTSGGYEQYF,TRBD2,.,TRBV9,TRBJ2-7
TGTGCCACCAGCAGAGCCTCGGGACAGGGGTACACCGGGGAGCTGTTTTTT,CATSRASGQGYTGELFF,TRBD1,.,TRBV15,TRBJ2-2
TGTGCCAGTTCACGGTTTTTAAGCTCTGGGGCCAACGTCCTGACTTTC,CASSRFLSSGANVLTF,.,.,TRBV19,TRBJ2-6
TGTGCCACCGCCCCAGGGCCCGCCTACGAGCAGTACTTC,CATAPGPAYEQYF,.,.,TRBV15,TRBJ2-7
TGTGCCAGCAGTTTCGTGGGAGCGGGGGGGCAAGAGACCCAGTACTTC,CASSFVGAGGQETQYF,TRBD2,.,TRBV28,TRBJ2-5
TGTGCCAGCAGTTCCACAGGGACAGACCATTATAGCAATCAGCCCCAGCATTTT,CASSSTGTDHYSNQPQHF,TRBD1,.,TRBV27,TRBJ1-5
TGCGCCAGCAGCGTGCTAGGGGTGAATGGCTACACCTTC,CASSVLGVNGYTF,.,.,TRBV5-1,TRBJ1-2
TGCGCCAGCAGCCAAGAGCTTGGGAGACTAGCGGGCTACGAGCAGTACTTC,CASSQELGRLAGYEQYF,TRBD2,.,TRBV4-3,TRBJ2-7
TGTGCCAGCAGCTTGGTACAGGGGGACTATGGCTACACCTTC,CASSLVQGDYGYTF,TRBD1,.,TRBV5-4,TRBJ1-2
TGTGCCAGCAGCTTGGCAGGGGTTTATTCCGGGGAGCTGTTTTTT,CASSLAGVYSGELFF,.,.,TRBV5-4,TRBJ2-2
TGTGCCAGCACGTTGGGGGCGCCGATCCCTGAAGCTTTCTTT,CASTLGAPIPEAFF,.,.,TRBV7-2,TRBJ1-1
TGTGCCACCAGCGCGTCCCGGGACAGGAATCAGCCCCAGCATTTT,CATSASRDRNQPQHF,TRBD1,.,TRBV15,TRBJ1-5
TGTGCCAGCGCTGAGGGGGGGGGCACAGATACGCAGTATTTT,CASAEGGGTDTQYF,.,.,TRBV6-5,TRBJ2-3
TGTGCCAGCAAGAGGGCAGGAGACTACAATGAGCAGTTCTTC,CASKRAGDYNEQFF,.,.,TRBV7-9,TRBJ2-1
TGTGCCAGCAGCAACCTCGGGAGCTCCTATAATTCACCCCTCCACTTT,CASSNLGSSYNSPLHF,.,.,TRBV9,TRBJ1-6
TGTGCCAGCAGCCCCGGTCAGGGCCATGAAAAACTGTTTTTT,CASSPGQGHEKLFF,.,.,TRBV5-8,TRBJ1-4